One sample yielded the 25 T cell receptor beta chains listed below, sequenced in a study of blood T cell repertoires in COVID-19. Some clones are missing from TCRdb's copy, which holds only in-frame ones; the method was immunoSEQ multiplex PCR. Among fewer than 200,000 clones listed, about 80% were seen once. The sequenced sample was peripheral blood. The origin of the receptors is a woman aged 70 to 79 with acute or convalescent COVID-19.

V is TRBV29-1 and J is TRBJ2-3; 8 bases line up with TRBD1. The CDR3 loop spans 14 amino acids. Unmatched junction bases numbered 6, after V lost 5 bases and J lost 2 bases. CDR1 is SQVTM and CDR2 is ANQGSEA in the germline V gene. In DNA form, the CDR3 reads TGCAGCGTTCTCCAGGGGGCTAACACAGATACGCAGTATTTT. Its protein is CSVLQGANTDTQYF.

The gene calls are TRBV6-1 and TRBJ1-5; 7 nucleotides line up with TRBD1. J gave up 0 bases and V 1 base, and 3 bases lay outside the gene matches. The CDR3 has 16 residues. Per germline, CDR1 MNHNS and CDR2 SASEGT. This CDR3 reads CASSEVGQTSNQPQHF. The CDR3 DNA sequence: TGTGCCAGCAGTGAAGTGGGACAGACTAGCAATCAGCCCCAGCATTTT.

This chain joins TRBV7-3 and TRBJ2-3; D remains unclear. V gave up 0 bases and J gave up 4 bases, with 5 bases separating them. Germline CDR1 reads SGHTA; CDR2 reads FQGTGA. The CDR3 runs to 13 residues. The CDR3 region has the DNA TGTGCCAGCAGCTTAACCCACTCAGATACGCAGTATTTT. Translation: CASSLTHSDTQYF.

The chain is built from TRBV10-3 and TRBJ2-3; no clear D. Germline V gene data show CDR1 as ENHRY and CDR2 as SYGVKD. The CDR3 has 14 amino acids. V gave up 0 bases and J gave up 2 bases, with 6 bases separating them. CDR3 in DNA: TGTGCCATCAGTGAGTCGAGGCACACAGATACGCAGTATTTT. It translates to CAISESRHTDTQYF.

As DNA, the CDR3 is TGTGCCAGCAGTTTATTGGGACAGGAGGGCAATGAGCAGTTCTTC. This translates into CASSLLGQEGNEQFF. The chain combines TRBV27 with TRBJ2-1; 8 bases are a match to TRBD1. The CDR3 totals 15 residues. V was pared by 1 base and J by 6 bases, with 5 bases of the junction left unmatched. The germline CDR1 and CDR2 sequences are MNHEY and SMNVEV (reference sequence).

This chain joins TRBV9 and TRBJ1-1; no clear D. V lost 7 bases and J lost 7, with 11 bases in between. This CDR3 spans 11 amino acids. Germline values: CDR1 SGDLS, CDR2 YYNGEE. Written as DNA, the CDR3 is TGTGCCAGCGGGAGTGAATATGAAGCTTTCTTT. The encoded protein is CASGSEYEAFF. Using reference TRBV9 and TRBJ1-1 for the parts outside the CDR3, the full variable domain is DSGVTQTPKHLITATGQRVTLRCSPRSGDLSVYWYQQSLDQGLQFLIQYYNGEERAKGNILERFSAQQFPDLHSELNLSSLELGDSALYFCASGSEYEAFFGQGTRLTVV.

The CDR3 DNA reads as TGTGCCAGCAGCTTCCGGGACAGGGCCAGGGGAGCTTTCTTT. This gives the protein CASSFRDRARGAFF. The rearrangement links TRBV5-4 to TRBJ1-1; 9 nucleotides agree with TRBD1. The CDR3 is 14 residues long. Trimming cost V 2 bases and J 10 bases; bases outside gene matches: 9. CDR1 and CDR2 from the germline V gene are SGHNT and YYREEE (reference sequence).

The genes are TRBV2 and TRBJ2-3, with D uncertain. Trimming left V 5 bases short and J 6 bases short, with 18 bases between. Looked up from germline, CDR1 is SNHLY and CDR2 is FYNNEI. The CDR3 sequence is 15 residues long. This chain's CDR3 is CASSFFDWMADTQYF. Here the CDR3 DNA reads TGTGCCAGCAGTTTCTTCGACTGGATGGCGGATACGCAGTATTTT.

The rearrangement uses TRBV19 and TRBJ2-6; maybe TRBD1 (6 bases). The CDR3 extends over 17 amino acids. V was pared by 5 bases and J by 1 base, with 15 bases between. CDR1 is LNHDA, CDR2 SQIVND, per germline (reference sequence). The CDR3 region is CASSPQNRDSGANVLTF. CDR3 coding DNA: TGTGCCAGTAGTCCACAGAACAGGGATTCTGGGGCCAACGTCCTGACTTTC.

The chain has TRBV7-3 and TRBJ2-2; TRBD2 is a possible D gene (6 bases). The CDR3 spans 14 residues. Germline V gene data show CDR1 as SGHTA and CDR2 as FQGTGA. Trimming removed 6 bases at V and 0 bases at J, with 8 bases between. The chain's CDR3 is CASSRGTNTGELFF. DNA for the CDR3: TGTGCCAGCAGTCGGGGGACGAACACCGGGGAGCTGTTTTTT.

The chain couples TRBV5-1 to TRBJ2-1; D is perhaps TRBD2 (5 bases). The CDR3 length is 15 residues. Germline CDR1 is SGHRS and CDR2 is YFSETQ. Trimming shortened V by 8 bases and J by 7 bases, and 22 bases separated the two germline ends. CDR3 bases: TGCGCCAGTCAGCGCGGCAGCGGTATTAGGAATGAGCAGTTCTTC. Amino acids: CASQRGSGIRNEQFF. Supplemented by reference TRBV5-1 and TRBJ2-1, the full variable domain reads KAGVTQTPRYLIKTRGQQVTLSCSPISGHRSVSWYQQTPGQGLQFLFEYFSETQRNKGNFPGRFSGRQFSNSRSEMNVSTLELGDSALYLCASQRGSGIRNEQFFGPGTRLTVL.

The chain recombines TRBV19 with TRBJ1-2, with TRBD1 matching 8 bases. Per germline, CDR1 LNHDA and CDR2 SQIVND (reference sequence). The CDR3 covers 11 residues. The ends lost 4 bases at V and 12 bases at J; junction bases unmatched: 4. CDR3 in DNA: TGTGCCAGTAGTACGGGACAGGTACACACCTTC. Translating gives CASSTGQVHTF.

Concerning this clone itself: One end of the junction fails to match germline, which may point to a read error. The chain has TRBV4-1 and TRBJ1-2; D is possibly TRBD1 (5 bases). Germline V gene lookup returns CDR1 MGHRA and CDR2 YSYEKL. The CDR3 is 16 amino acids. As DNA, the CDR3 is TGCGCCAGCAGACAAGTCGGGGGTGGCATGTTGGATGGCTACACCTTC. Its translation: CASRQVGGGMLDGYTF.

CDR3 loop: CASSHGTGTSGTDTQYF. The DNA of the CDR3 is TGTGCCAGCTCACACGGAACCGGGACTAGCGGTACAGATACGCAGTATTTT. The rearrangement joins TRBV18 to TRBJ2-3, with TRBD2 identical over 11 bases. This CDR3 region has 17 residues. The germline CDR1 and CDR2 sequences are KGHSH and LQKENI. Germline trimming cut 4 bases from V and 3 bases from J; bases unmatched to any gene: 9.

The V gene is TRBV9, the J gene TRBJ2-1; TRBD1 matches at 7 bases. Germline lookup yields CDR1 SGDLS and CDR2 YYNGEE. Germline trimming cut 4 bases from V and 8 bases from J; bases unmatched to any gene: 18. CDR3 size: 17 residues. The CDR3 coding sequence is TGTGCCAGCAGCCTCCGATCGACAGGGTCATCGTATCATGAGCAGTTCTTC. Protein product: CASSLRSTGSSYHEQFF.

V usage is TRBV5-5 and J usage is TRBJ1-2; the D is unclear. Germline CDR1 is SGHKS and CDR2 is YYEKEE (reference sequence). The length of the CDR3 is 14 residues. V shed 2 bases and J shed 3 bases, with 11 bases lying between them. The CDR3 DNA reads as TGTGCCAGCAGCTTTCTCCAGGTAGACTATGGCTACACCTTC. It specifies CASSFLQVDYGYTF.

This chain connects TRBV7-9 to TRBJ1-3; 7 nucleotides match TRBD1. This CDR3 contains 15 residues. V was pared by 4 bases and J by 4 bases, with 7 bases of the junction left unmatched. Germline-derived CDR1 and CDR2 are SEHNR and FQNEAQ (reference sequence). The chain's CDR3 is CASSSTQGLGNTIYF. The CDR3 coding sequence is TGTGCCAGCAGCTCAACACAGGGGTTGGGAAACACCATATATTTT.

The J gene is TRBJ2-5, the V gene TRBV5-1; TRBD2 agrees at 9 bases. Germline trimming cut 4 bases from V and 5 bases from J; bases unmatched to any gene: 9. CDR3 length equals 15 residues. CDR1 and CDR2 (germline): SGHRS, YFSETQ. In nucleotides, the CDR3 is TGCGCCAGCAGCCTTGCCGGGACTAGCCTTGAGACCCAGTACTTC. Translation gives CASSLAGTSLETQYF.

This chain joins TRBV5-1 and TRBJ1-3; TRBD1 might be the D (6 bases). Looked up from germline, CDR1 is SGHRS and CDR2 is YFSETQ. The CDR3 totals 15 residues. Trimming took off 4 bases at V and 8 bases at J, with 19 bases between the two ends. CDR3 protein: CASSTEQGRWDTIYF. CDR3 nucleotides: TGCGCCAGCAGCACCGAACAGGGTCGGTGGGACACCATATATTTT.

The chain has TRBV11-3 and TRBJ2-1; D is possibly TRBD2 (5 bases). CDR1 SGHNT and CDR2 YENEEA come from the germline V gene. Trimming cost V 5 bases and J 5 bases, with 10 bases left between them. The CDR3 has 13 residues. CDR3 coding DNA: TGTGCCAGCAGCCGTAGCGCTGACAATGAGCAGTTCTTC. Amino acids: CASSRSADNEQFF.

V and J are TRBV7-6 and TRBJ2-1; 12 nucleotides agree with TRBD2. This CDR3 spans 18 amino acids. V shed 3 bases, J shed 0 bases, and the junction held 6 bases outside the gene matches. In germline, CDR1 is SGHVS, CDR2 FNYEAQ. Here the CDR3 reads CASSLGTSGPISYNEQFF. Written as DNA, the CDR3 is TGTGCCAGCAGCTTGGGGACTAGCGGGCCAATCTCCTACAATGAGCAGTTCTTC.

The chain links TRBV7-8 to TRBJ1-5, with a tentative D call TRBD1 (5 bases). This CDR3 is 17 amino acids long. Germline assignment: CDR1 SGHVS and CDR2 FQNEAQ. V was clipped by 2 bases and J by 2 bases, with 16 bases between them. The CDR3 nucleotides are TGTGCCAGCAGCTTAATTCCCCCAGGGTATGGCAATCAGCCCCAGCATTTT. Amino acids: CASSLIPPGYGNQPQHF.

The genes are TRBV30 and TRBJ1-3, with D unresolved. The CDR3 sequence is 16 residues long. In germline, CDR1 is GTSNPN, CDR2 SVGIG (reference sequence). The V end lost 0 bases, the J end lost 0 bases, and 12 bases lay between the germline ends. The CDR3 DNA reads as TGTGCCTGGAGTGTATTTATTGGCCACTCTGGAAACACCATATATTTT. Amino acids: CAWSVFIGHSGNTIYF.

The gene calls are TRBV5-1 and TRBJ2-1, with D tentatively TRBD2 (6 bases). Germline CDR1 reads SGHRS; CDR2 reads YFSETQ. The CDR3 is 15 residues long. V was pared by 0 bases and J by 9 bases, with 16 bases between. The CDR3 nucleotides read TGCGCCAGCAGCTTGGCCTTGGATGCGGGAAGTGAGCAGTTCTTC. Translated, it gives CASSLALDAGSEQFF.

This chain uses TRBV15 with TRBJ2-7, with TRBD2 matching 8 bases. The CDR3 runs 14 residues. CDR1 is LNHNV and CDR2 is YYDKDF in the germline V gene (reference sequence). V shed 3 bases and J 7 bases; nucleotides not matched to a gene: 8. The CDR3 nucleotides read TGTGCCACCAGCAGGCCGGGACTAGTTAGAGAGCAGTACTTC. Translation: CATSRPGLVREQYF.